This T cell receptor (beta chain) was recovered during a study of beta chain features in type 1 diabetes. In the study overall: In age, gender and cell yields, patients were similar to healthy donors.

The entirety of the isolated RNA underwent reverse transcription, so expressed TCRB transcripts were sequenced. Naive, central memory and regulatory T cell samples averaged about 3.57 million reads. The assay was immunoSEQ multiplex PCR, and TCRdb's table has in-frame clones only and misses some. The data hold roughly 150,000 clones, with around 8% observed a single time. Germline values: CDR1 SGHTA, CDR2 FQGNSA. The CDR3 spans 15 residues. The trim removed 5 bases at V and 5 bases at J, leaving 7 bases unmatched. This clone showed up just a few times. Its target is not known. Notes on the study in general: Resolution of whether HLA type affects TCRB rearrangement was not achieved here. Fewer insertions but more deletions were seen at VDJ junctions in type 1 diabetes patients.

The receptor was isolated from a man aged 18 to 29 in good health. The J gene is TRBJ2-1, the V gene TRBV7-2; TRBD2 agrees at 9 bases. The specimen sequenced was central memory CD4+ T cells from blood. The CDR3 here is CASSPRTSVNNEQFF. The DNA of the CDR3 is TGTGCCAGCAGCCCCCGGACTAGCGTCAACAATGAGCAGTTCTTC.